Listed below are T cell receptor beta chains from one sample, sequenced in a study of cytomegalovirus exposure and HLA in healthy donors. Using immunoSEQ multiplex PCR, the repertoire was profiled, and TCRdb retains in-frame clones only, with some absent. Of 50,000 to 65,000 clones listed, roughly 89% were seen once; the top ten hold around 14%. Sequencing used PBMCs. The receptors here all came from a woman aged 18 to 35 in good health and CMV-seronegative. The CDR3 runs from the conserved cysteine through the conserved F or W. Fields, in order: J gene, D gene, V gene, clone size, CDR3 protein, CDR3 DNA. A D gene is named only where the DNA matches it firmly. The size entry is marked missing in some rows and otherwise reads once, few, many or a size class.

J gene: TRBJ1-2
D gene: NA
V gene: TRBV6-5
clone size: NA
CDR3 protein: CASSRTAGHYGYTF
CDR3 DNA: TGTGCCAGCAGCCGGACCGCGGGGCACTATGGCTACACCTTC

J gene: TRBJ2-1
D gene: TRBD2
V gene: TRBV9
clone size: NA
CDR3 protein: CASSKTGTSGSYEQFF
CDR3 DNA: TGTGCCAGCAGCAAAACCGGGACTAGCGGGAGTTATGAGCAGTTCTTC

J gene: TRBJ2-7
D gene: TRBD2
V gene: TRBV10-3
clone size: NA
CDR3 protein: CAISESAAGAGYEQYF
CDR3 DNA: TGTGCCATCAGTGAGTCGGCTGCGGGAGCGGGATACGAGCAGTACTTC

J gene: TRBJ1-1
D gene: NA
V gene: TRBV18
clone size: NA
CDR3 protein: CASSPFGGGGDTEAFF
CDR3 DNA: TGTGCCAGCTCACCATTTGGCGGAGGTGGGGACACTGAAGCTTTCTTT

J gene: TRBJ2-7
D gene: TRBD2
V gene: TRBV11-2
clone size: NA
CDR3 protein: CASSPWTSGNEQYF
CDR3 DNA: TGTGCCAGCAGCCCCTGGACTAGCGGGAACGAGCAGTACTTC

J gene: TRBJ2-7
D gene: TRBD2
V gene: TRBV7-2
clone size: NA
CDR3 protein: CASSLGRTSEQYF
CDR3 DNA: TGTGCCAGCAGCTTAGGGAGGACTAGCGAGCAGTACTTC

J gene: TRBJ1-1
D gene: TRBD1
V gene: TRBV25-1
clone size: NA
CDR3 protein: CASSGGQGASEAFF
CDR3 DNA: TGTGCCAGCAGCGGGGGACAGGGGGCTTCTGAAGCTTTCTTT

J gene: TRBJ2-3
D gene: NA
V gene: TRBV28
clone size: NA
CDR3 protein: CAAEPVSGSTDTQYF
CDR3 DNA: TGTGCCGCGGAGCCCGTGAGCGGGAGCACAGATACGCAGTATTTT

J gene: TRBJ2-4
D gene: TRBD2
V gene: TRBV7-9
clone size: NA
CDR3 protein: CASSLVMDTGLALENIQYF
CDR3 DNA: TGTGCCAGCAGCTTAGTTATGGATACGGGACTAGCTCTCGAAAACATTCAGTACTTC

J gene: TRBJ1-2
D gene: TRBD1
V gene: TRBV29-1
clone size: NA
CDR3 protein: CSVVGRGKNYGYTF
CDR3 DNA: TGCAGCGTTGTCGGCAGGGGGAAGAACTATGGCTACACCTTC

J gene: TRBJ2-3
D gene: TRBD2
V gene: TRBV9
clone size: NA
CDR3 protein: CASSVERPGTSGGELTDTQYF
CDR3 DNA: TGTGCCAGCAGCGTAGAGCGTCCGGGGACTAGCGGGGGGGAGCTCACAGATACGCAGTATTTT

J gene: TRBJ2-7
D gene: TRBD1
V gene: TRBV5-6
clone size: NA
CDR3 protein: CASSLWVTGANYEQYF
CDR3 DNA: TGTGCCAGCAGCTTGTGGGTGACAGGGGCTAACTACGAGCAGTACTTC

J gene: TRBJ2-1
D gene: TRBD1
V gene: TRBV10-3
clone size: once
CDR3 protein: CAISAMTGGSYNEQFF
CDR3 DNA: TGTGCCATCAGTGCGATGACAGGGGGCTCCTACAATGAGCAGTTCTTC

J gene: TRBJ1-1
D gene: NA
V gene: TRBV14
clone size: NA
CDR3 protein: CASSQWLNTEAFF
CDR3 DNA: TGTGCCAGCAGCCAATGGCTGAACACTGAAGCTTTCTTT

J gene: TRBJ2-5
D gene: NA
V gene: TRBV11-2
clone size: once
CDR3 protein: CASSFSLQETQYF
CDR3 DNA: TGTGCCAGCAGCTTTTCCCTCCAAGAGACCCAGTACTTC

J gene: TRBJ2-1
D gene: TRBD1
V gene: TRBV18
clone size: NA
CDR3 protein: CASSPTGINEQFF
CDR3 DNA: TGTGCCAGCTCACCGACAGGGATAAATGAGCAGTTCTTC

J gene: TRBJ2-5
D gene: TRBD1
V gene: TRBV7-9
clone size: NA
CDR3 protein: CASSLGGDRGLETQYF
CDR3 DNA: TGTGCCAGCAGCTTAGGGGGGGACAGGGGGTTGGAGACCCAGTACTTC

J gene: TRBJ1-4
D gene: NA
V gene: TRBV2
clone size: NA
CDR3 protein: CASRPLTANNEKLFF
CDR3 DNA: TGTGCCAGCAGACCTCTGACAGCGAACAATGAAAAACTGTTTTTT

J gene: TRBJ2-1
D gene: TRBD2
V gene: TRBV11-3
clone size: NA
CDR3 protein: CASSPGLAGSYNEQFF
CDR3 DNA: TGTGCCAGCAGCCCGGGACTAGCGGGCTCCTACAATGAGCAGTTCTTC

J gene: TRBJ2-1
D gene: NA
V gene: TRBV7-9
clone size: NA
CDR3 protein: CASTKAGAVREQFF
CDR3 DNA: TGTGCCAGCACGAAGGCAGGGGCGGTCAGGGAGCAGTTCTTC

J gene: TRBJ2-5
D gene: TRBD2
V gene: TRBV28
clone size: NA
CDR3 protein: CASSARLAGETQYF
CDR3 DNA: TGTGCCAGCAGTGCCCGACTAGCGGGAGAGACCCAGTACTTC

J gene: TRBJ2-5
D gene: NA
V gene: TRBV5-4
clone size: NA
CDR3 protein: CASSLGGLVVETQYF
CDR3 DNA: TGTGCCAGCAGCCTTGGTGGTCTAGTAGTCGAGACCCAGTACTTC

J gene: TRBJ2-3
D gene: NA
V gene: TRBV21-1
clone size: NA
CDR3 protein: CASTKERRQETDTQYF
CDR3 DNA: TGTGCCAGCACCAAAGAACGGCGTCAGGAAACAGATACGCAGTATTTT

J gene: TRBJ2-1
D gene: NA
V gene: TRBV30
clone size: NA
CDR3 protein: CAWSPGGLYNEQFF
CDR3 DNA: TGTGCCTGGAGCCCGGGGGGCCTTTACAATGAGCAGTTCTTC

J gene: TRBJ2-1
D gene: NA
V gene: TRBV5-4
clone size: once
CDR3 protein: CASRVIEESYNEQFF
CDR3 DNA: TGTGCCAGCAGAGTAATCGAAGAGTCCTACAATGAGCAGTTCTTC

J gene: TRBJ2-2
D gene: NA
V gene: TRBV11-1
clone size: NA
CDR3 protein: CASSLVGGANTGELFF
CDR3 DNA: TGTGCCAGCAGCTTAGTAGGCGGGGCGAACACCGGGGAGCTGTTTTTT

J gene: TRBJ1-2
D gene: NA
V gene: TRBV19
clone size: NA
CDR3 protein: CASITTGTSHGYTF
CDR3 DNA: TGTGCCAGTATCACAACAGGGACCTCCCATGGCTACACCTTC

J gene: TRBJ2-2
D gene: TRBD2
V gene: TRBV6-4
clone size: NA
CDR3 protein: CASRREAYTGELFF
CDR3 DNA: TGTGCCAGCAGGCGGGAGGCCTACACCGGGGAGCTGTTTTTT

J gene: TRBJ1-5
D gene: NA
V gene: TRBV7-7
clone size: NA
CDR3 protein: CASSLGPDQPQHF
CDR3 DNA: TGTGCTAGCAGCTTAGGGCCCGATCAGCCCCAGCATTTT

J gene: TRBJ2-7
D gene: TRBD2
V gene: TRBV27
clone size: few
CDR3 protein: CASSPGAGGSVQYF
CDR3 DNA: TGTGCCAGCAGCCCGGGAGCGGGAGGTTCGGTGCAGTACTTC

J gene: TRBJ2-1
D gene: TRBD2
V gene: TRBV5-1
clone size: once
CDR3 protein: CASSLGLAGNNEQFF
CDR3 DNA: TGCGCCAGCAGCTTGGGACTAGCGGGTAATAATGAGCAGTTCTTC

J gene: TRBJ2-2
D gene: TRBD1
V gene: TRBV6-6
clone size: NA
CDR3 protein: CASSYSRTGLAGELFF
CDR3 DNA: TGTGCCAGCAGTTACTCAAGGACAGGGCTAGCCGGGGAGCTGTTTTTT

J gene: TRBJ2-1
D gene: NA
V gene: TRBV4-3
clone size: NA
CDR3 protein: CASSQDWTEGYNEQFF
CDR3 DNA: TGCGCCAGCAGCCAAGACTGGACAGAGGGGTACAATGAGCAGTTCTTC

J gene: TRBJ2-7
D gene: NA
V gene: TRBV9
clone size: NA
CDR3 protein: CASSVDFRGREQYF
CDR3 DNA: TGTGCCAGCAGCGTAGACTTTCGTGGGAGGGAGCAGTACTTC

J gene: TRBJ1-4
D gene: NA
V gene: TRBV5-1
clone size: NA
CDR3 protein: CASSLVGTRGEKLFF
CDR3 DNA: TGCGCCAGCAGCTTGGTAGGGACAAGGGGTGAAAAACTGTTTTTT

J gene: TRBJ2-3
D gene: TRBD1
V gene: TRBV6-6
clone size: NA
CDR3 protein: CASTWTGSTDTQYF
CDR3 DNA: TGTGCCAGCACCTGGACAGGAAGCACAGATACGCAGTATTTT

J gene: TRBJ2-5
D gene: TRBD2
V gene: TRBV27
clone size: NA
CDR3 protein: CASSSNHREGVGVETQYF
CDR3 DNA: TGTGCCAGCAGTTCAAACCATCGGGAGGGGGTGGGAGTAGAGACCCAGTACTTC

J gene: TRBJ2-7
D gene: TRBD1
V gene: TRBV19
clone size: NA
CDR3 protein: CASSGTGLPYEQYF
CDR3 DNA: TGTGCCAGTTCCGGGACAGGACTCCCCTACGAGCAGTACTTC

J gene: TRBJ1-2
D gene: NA
V gene: TRBV9
clone size: NA
CDR3 protein: CASSVVTGHGYTF
CDR3 DNA: TGTGCCAGCAGCGTAGTAACAGGGCATGGCTACACCTTC

J gene: TRBJ2-7
D gene: NA
V gene: TRBV28
clone size: NA
CDR3 protein: CASSLTREQYF
CDR3 DNA: TGTGCCAGCAGTTTAACGCGCGAGCAGTACTTC

J gene: TRBJ1-1
D gene: NA
V gene: TRBV6-6
clone size: NA
CDR3 protein: CASTMNTEAFF
CDR3 DNA: TGTGCCAGCACCATGAACACTGAAGCTTTCTTT

J gene: TRBJ2-7
D gene: NA
V gene: TRBV5-1
clone size: few
CDR3 protein: CASSFLQNYEQYF
CDR3 DNA: TGCGCCAGCAGCTTTTTACAGAACTACGAGCAGTACTTC

J gene: TRBJ2-1
D gene: NA
V gene: TRBV7-9
clone size: NA
CDR3 protein: CASSLGGNPYNEQFF
CDR3 DNA: TGTGCCAGCAGCTTAGGAGGGAACCCCTACAATGAGCAGTTCTTC

J gene: TRBJ2-3
D gene: NA
V gene: TRBV6-5
clone size: NA
CDR3 protein: CASSYSGSRTDTQYF
CDR3 DNA: TGTGCCAGCAGTTACTCGGGGAGTCGCACAGATACGCAGTATTTT

J gene: TRBJ2-7
D gene: NA
V gene: TRBV27
clone size: NA
CDR3 protein: CASSPIDTGYEQYF
CDR3 DNA: TGTGCCAGCAGTCCCATCGACACTGGATACGAGCAGTACTTC

J gene: TRBJ2-7
D gene: NA
V gene: TRBV19
clone size: NA
CDR3 protein: CASSAGGEQYF
CDR3 DNA: TGTGCCAGTAGTGCAGGTGGAGAGCAGTACTTC

J gene: TRBJ1-2
D gene: TRBD1
V gene: TRBV28
clone size: NA
CDR3 protein: CASSLSGGADGYTF
CDR3 DNA: TGTGCCAGCAGTCTATCAGGGGGTGCGGATGGCTACACCTTC

J gene: TRBJ2-7
D gene: NA
V gene: TRBV5-6
clone size: once
CDR3 protein: CASSLIRGQYEQYF
CDR3 DNA: TGTGCCAGCAGCTTGATTCGCGGACAGTACGAGCAGTACTTC

J gene: TRBJ2-7
D gene: NA
V gene: TRBV18
clone size: NA
CDR3 protein: CASSPFTGNDEQYF
CDR3 DNA: TGTGCCAGCTCACCGTTTACAGGGAACGACGAGCAGTACTTC

J gene: TRBJ2-7
D gene: NA
V gene: TRBV7-9
clone size: NA
CDR3 protein: CASSSGQSIEYF
CDR3 DNA: TGTGCCAGCAGCTCCGGACAGTCTATAGAGTACTTC

J gene: TRBJ1-5
D gene: NA
V gene: TRBV7-9
clone size: NA
CDR3 protein: CASTAGQGQPQHF
CDR3 DNA: TGTGCCAGCACCGCGGGGCAGGGTCAGCCCCAGCATTTT

J gene: TRBJ1-1
D gene: TRBD1
V gene: TRBV2
clone size: NA
CDR3 protein: CASSLDRGGTEAFF
CDR3 DNA: TGTGCCAGCAGTTTAGACAGGGGAGGGACTGAAGCTTTCTTT

J gene: TRBJ2-3
D gene: NA
V gene: TRBV21-1
clone size: NA
CDR3 protein: CASSKGSENYSTDTQYF
CDR3 DNA: TGTGCCAGCAGCAAAGGATCAGAAAACTATAGCACAGATACGCAGTATTTT

J gene: TRBJ1-2
D gene: NA
V gene: TRBV19
clone size: NA
CDR3 protein: CASSISREGGYTF
CDR3 DNA: TGTGCCAGTAGTATCTCCAGGGAGGGCGGCTACACCTTC

J gene: TRBJ1-1
D gene: NA
V gene: TRBV5-5
clone size: NA
CDR3 protein: CASSFSLNTEAFF
CDR3 DNA: TGTGCCAGCAGCTTTTCTCTGAACACTGAAGCTTTCTTT

J gene: TRBJ2-3
D gene: NA
V gene: TRBV5-1
clone size: NA
CDR3 protein: CASSLAVGVRRTDTQYF
CDR3 DNA: TGCGCCAGCAGCTTGGCTGTCGGAGTGAGACGCACAGATACGCAGTATTTT

J gene: TRBJ2-5
D gene: TRBD2
V gene: TRBV11-2
clone size: NA
CDR3 protein: CASSSSEWGTSGKETQYF
CDR3 DNA: TGTGCCAGCAGCTCCAGTGAGTGGGGGACTAGCGGCAAAGAGACCCAGTACTTC

J gene: TRBJ1-2
D gene: NA
V gene: TRBV2
clone size: NA
CDR3 protein: CASSEAPQGFGYTF
CDR3 DNA: TGTGCCAGCAGTGAAGCACCACAGGGTTTTGGCTACACCTTC

J gene: TRBJ1-4
D gene: NA
V gene: TRBV30
clone size: NA
CDR3 protein: CAWTPGTNEKLFF
CDR3 DNA: TGTGCCTGGACCCCCGGGACTAATGAAAAACTGTTTTTT

J gene: TRBJ2-7
D gene: TRBD1
V gene: TRBV5-1
clone size: NA
CDR3 protein: CASSPRQGEAYEQYF
CDR3 DNA: TGCGCCAGCAGCCCCCGCCAGGGGGAAGCCTACGAGCAGTACTTC